The next 24 T cell receptor beta chains were all read from a single sample in a study of beta chain features in type 1 diabetes. Sequencing targeted expressed TCRB transcripts, as all isolated RNA had been reverse transcribed. The assay was immunoSEQ multiplex PCR, and TCRdb's table has in-frame clones only and misses some. Of about 240,000 clones in the sample, 27% are singletons; the top ten hold 3.5% to 4.5%. The sequenced material came from central memory CD4+ T cells from blood. Receptor source: a man aged 25-45 years in good health.

This clone was seen repeatedly, ten times or more. V gene TRBV7-9 combines with J gene TRBJ2-1; D possibly corresponds to TRBD2 (6 bases). The germline V gene encodes CDR1 SEHNR and CDR2 FQNEAQ (reference sequence). The CDR3 is made up of 17 amino acids. Trimming took 6 bases from V and 0 from J, leaving 18 bases between them. As DNA, the CDR3 is TGTGCCAGCAGTTCCACGGAGGGCCTTAGCTCCTACAATGAGCAGTTCTTC. This sequence encodes CASSSTEGLSSYNEQFF.

The chain joins TRBV11-2 to TRBJ2-3; TRBD2 agrees at 10 bases. Per germline, CDR1 SGHAT and CDR2 FQNNGV. CDR3 length equals 16 residues. After removal of 5 bases from V and 7 bases from J, the junction contained 12 bases not matched to a gene. CDR3 sequence: CASSPVGGLAFNTQYF. The CDR3, as DNA: TGTGCCAGCAGCCCGGTGGGGGGACTAGCGTTTAATACGCAGTATTTT.

The rearrangement uses TRBV18 and TRBJ2-1; D is perhaps TRBD2 (5 bases). The CDR3 extends over 13 amino acids. Germline V CDR1 and CDR2: KGHSH, LQKENI. Trimming took 1 base from V and 9 from J, leaving 10 bases between them. The CDR3 coding sequence is TGTGCCAGCTCACCACTCCCACGGGGTGAGCAGTTCTTC. It specifies CASSPLPRGEQFF.

The genes are TRBV7-2 and TRBJ2-2; no clear D. Germline V gene lookup returns CDR1 SGHTA and CDR2 FQGNSA. The CDR3 contains 14 residues. The V end was cut by 5 bases, the J end by 5 bases, with 12 bases between. The CDR3 DNA is TGTGCCAGCAGCCCGCAGAGTGGAACCGGGGAGCTGTTTTTT. This sequence encodes CASSPQSGTGELFF.

This clone was seen a handful of times. This chain joins TRBV10-3 and TRBJ2-1; 8 bases agree with TRBD2. This CDR3 has 15 amino acids. The V segment lost 5 bases and the J segment 8 bases; nucleotides outside the gene matches: 11. Per the germline V gene, CDR1 is ENHRY and CDR2 is SYGVKD. The CDR3 bases are TGTGCCATCAGTTCCCTTAGCGGGACTGGCGATGAGCAGTTCTTC. Translating gives CAISSLSGTGDEQFF.

This clone was detected a few times. The J gene is TRBJ2-7, the V gene TRBV6-5; D is unclear. The V gene lost 5 bases and the J gene lost 7 bases, with 9 bases spanning the gap. This CDR3 comprises 11 residues. Germline V CDR1 and CDR2: MNHEY, SVGAGI. The CDR3 DNA sequence: TGTGCCAGCAGTCCCGACTCGGAGCAGTACTTC. This sequence encodes CASSPDSEQYF.

The chain combines TRBV6-5 with TRBJ2-2, with D unclear. The V end lost 4 bases, the J end lost 8 bases, and 14 bases lay between the germline ends. Germline V gives CDR1 MNHEY, CDR2 SVGAGI. CDR3 length equals 14 residues. CDR3 in DNA: TGTGCCAGCAGTTTGGTCCCCTCTGTTGGGGAGCTGTTTTTT. Encoded protein: CASSLVPSVGELFF.

This sequence joins TRBV7-2 and TRBJ1-1; 7 bases align to TRBD1. Germline V gene data show CDR1 as SGHTA and CDR2 as FQGNSA. The CDR3 is 15 residues long. V dropped 1 base and J dropped 0; count of bases not matched to a gene: 2. CDR3 sequence reads: CASSLVGQLNTEAFF. CDR3 DNA sequence: TGTGCCAGCAGCTTAGTGGGACAGCTGAACACTGAAGCTTTCTTT.

V is TRBV2 and J is TRBJ1-1; D ambiguous. CDR1 and CDR2 from the germline V gene are SNHLY and FYNNEI. V was clipped by 5 bases and J by 1 base, with 5 bases between them. This CDR3 has 12 amino acids. CDR3 loop: CASSSKNTEAFF. CDR3 DNA: TGTGCCAGCAGTTCCAAGAACACTGAAGCTTTCTTT. The entire variable domain, with the rest obtained from reference TRBV2 and TRBJ1-1, is as follows: EPEVTQTPSHQVTQMGQEVILRCVPISNHLYFYWYRQILGQKVEFLVSFYNNEISEKSEIFDDQFSVERPDGSNFTLKIRSTKLEDSAMYFCASSSKNTEAFFGQGTRLTVV.

This clone was observed a handful of times. J is TRBJ2-3 and V is TRBV29-1; weak D call: TRBD1 (6 bases). Germline V gene data show CDR1 as SQVTM and CDR2 as ANQGSEA. Trimming pared 3 bases from V and 5 bases from J, leaving 21 bases between. There are 16 residues in the CDR3. CDR3 amino acids: CSVDGSSRGKGDTQYF. In DNA, the CDR3 is TGCAGCGTTGATGGTTCGTCGAGGGGGAAGGGAGATACGCAGTATTTT.

This rearrangement joins TRBV2 to TRBJ2-7; no firm D call. The length of the CDR3 is 12 residues. CDR1 and CDR2 from the germline V gene are SNHLY and FYNNEI. Between the trimmed V and J ends, which lost 5 bases and 2 bases, there was a span of 7 bases. This chain's CDR3 is CASSRAPYEQYF. CDR3 sequence (DNA): TGTGCCAGCAGTCGGGCCCCCTACGAGCAGTACTTC.

Ten or more counts support this clone. The rearrangement uses TRBV13 and TRBJ2-5; 7 positions match TRBD1. Trimming took 6 bases from V and 2 from J; bases not matched to a gene: 6. CDR3 size: 14 residues. Germline values: CDR1 PRHDT, CDR2 FYEKMQ (reference sequence). In nucleotides, the CDR3 is TGTGCCAGCAGAATAAGGGACAGACAAGAGACCCAGTACTTC. It specifies CASRIRDRQETQYF.

This clone was detected many times. The chain carries TRBV29-1 and TRBJ2-1; 11 bases line up with TRBD2. The J segment lost 7 bases and the V segment lost 4 bases, leaving 0 bases of the junction unmatched. The CDR3 is 12 amino acids. Germline CDR1 is SQVTM and CDR2 is ANQGSEA. The CDR3 region is CSVASGRNEQFF. Here the CDR3 DNA reads TGCAGCGTTGCTAGCGGGAGGAATGAGCAGTTCTTC.

This clone was seen many times. The gene calls are TRBV7-2 and TRBJ2-7; 7 positions agree with TRBD2. J lost 0 bases, V lost 3 bases, and 5 bases had no gene match. The length of the CDR3 is 15 residues. CDR1 and CDR2 from the germline V gene are SGHTA and FQGNSA. In nucleotides, the CDR3 is TGTGCCAGCAGCTTCGGGCCTAGCGGCTCCTACGAGCAGTACTTC. Its protein product is CASSFGPSGSYEQYF.

Only a few counts were recorded for this clone. The sample contains more than one DNA sequence encoding this CDR3. J is TRBJ2-1 and V is TRBV9; D ambiguous. Germline CDR1 reads SGDLS; CDR2 reads YYNGEE. Deletions cut 2 bases from V and 0 bases from J, with 9 bases between. This CDR3 region has 15 residues. The CDR3 bases are TGTGCCAGCAGCGTCGGTGGGCTCTCCTACAATGAGCAGTTCTTC. Translation gives CASSVGGLSYNEQFF. Supplemented by reference TRBV9 and TRBJ2-1, the full variable domain reads DSGVTQTPKHLITATGQRVTLRCSPRSGDLSVYWYQQSLDQGLQFLIQYYNGEERAKGNILERFSAQQFPDLHSELNLSSLELGDSALYFCASSVGGLSYNEQFFGPGTRLTVL.

Only a few counts were recorded for this clone. V usage is TRBV7-9 and J usage is TRBJ2-3; 7 bases match TRBD2. Germline loops: CDR1 SEHNR, CDR2 FQNEAQ (reference sequence). The CDR3 consists of 16 residues. V shed 1 base and J 4 bases; nucleotides not matched to a gene: 8. This CDR3 reads CASSLDLAGDSDTQYF. CDR3 DNA sequence: TGTGCCAGCAGCTTAGATTTGGCGGGAGATTCAGATACGCAGTATTTT.

The chain carries TRBV11-2 and TRBJ2-3, with D perhaps being TRBD1 or TRBD2 (5 bases each). V lost 2 bases, J lost 4 bases, and 13 bases lay in between. The length of the CDR3 is 15 residues. Germline values: CDR1 SGHAT, CDR2 FQNNGV. The CDR3 reads CASSLSPGTPDTQYF. The DNA of the CDR3 is TGTGCCAGCAGCTTAAGTCCAGGGACCCCAGATACGCAGTATTTT.

This clone was counted between two and nine times. The CDR3 spells CASSLRGAFDTQYF. CDR3 nucleotide sequence: TGTGCCAGCAGTTTGAGGGGGGCCTTCGATACGCAGTATTTT. The chain carries TRBV27 and TRBJ2-3, with D perhaps being TRBD1 or TRBD2 (6 bases each). The germline CDR1 and CDR2 sequences are MNHEY and SMNVEV (reference sequence). This CDR3 contains 14 residues. Trimming shortened V by 3 bases and J by 6 bases, and 13 bases separated the two germline ends.

The rearrangement joins TRBV5-1 to TRBJ2-3; no clear D gene. This CDR3 region has 14 residues. Germline V gives CDR1 SGHRS, CDR2 YFSETQ. V gave up 2 bases and J gave up 0 bases, with 7 bases separating them. The CDR3: CASSLGESTDTQYF. The CDR3 DNA follows: TGCGCCAGCAGCTTAGGAGAGAGCACAGATACGCAGTATTTT.

This clone was detected a few times. The gene calls are TRBV11-2 and TRBJ2-7; 10 bases map to TRBD1. Germline lookup yields CDR1 SGHAT and CDR2 FQNNGV. The CDR3 covers 15 residues. V lost 5 bases, J lost 6 bases, and 10 bases stayed unmatched. In DNA, the CDR3 is TGTGCCAGCAGCCCTGTCCGGGACAGGGGTGCCGAGCAGTACTTC. Its translation: CASSPVRDRGAEQYF. Full variable domain (missing parts from reference TRBV11-2 and TRBJ2-7): EAGVAQSPRYKIIEKRQSVAFWCNPISGHATLYWYQQILGQGPKLLIQFQNNGVVDDSQLPKDRFSAERLKGVDSTLKIQPAKLEDSAVYLCASSPVRDRGAEQYFGPGTRLTVT.

The rearrangement uses TRBV11-2 and TRBJ1-2, with 8 bases lining up with TRBD1. Germline CDR1 and CDR2: SGHAT and FQNNGV. V was pared by 3 bases and J by 5 bases, with 2 bases of the junction left unmatched. This CDR3 comprises 13 residues. CDR3 bases: TGTGCCAGCAGCTTGGACAGGGTTTATGGCTACACCTTC. Translation: CASSLDRVYGYTF.

The rearrangement uses TRBV7-9 and TRBJ1-5; no clear D. The CDR3 length is 11 residues. The V end lost 6 bases, the J end lost 6 bases, and 6 bases lay between the germline ends. Germline V gene data show CDR1 as SEHNR and CDR2 as FQNEAQ (reference sequence). The CDR3 DNA is TGTGCCAGCAGGCAGACTCAGCCCCAGCATTTT. It yields the protein CASRQTQPQHF. Variable domain in full (rest from reference TRBV7-9 and TRBJ1-5): DTGVSQNPRHKITKRGQNVTFRCDPISEHNRLYWYRQTLGQGPEFLTYFQNEAQLEKSRLLSDRFSAERPKGSFSTLEIQRTEQGDSAMYLCASRQTQPQHFGDGTRLSIL.

This clone occurred a few times. The chain has TRBV29-1 and TRBJ2-3; 16 bases fit TRBD2. The CDR3 totals 15 residues. Germline V lookup: CDR1 SQVTM, CDR2 ANQGSEA. Trimming at V came to 8 bases and at J to 5 bases, leaving 7 bases not matched to a gene. The CDR3 DNA follows: TGCAGCTCCGGGACTAGCGGGGGGGTTGGAGATACGCAGTATTTT. This codes for CSSGTSGGVGDTQYF.

This clone was observed once. The chain couples TRBV5-1 to TRBJ2-3, with 10 bases aligning to TRBD2. This CDR3 has 15 amino acids. V shed 6 bases, J shed 5 bases, and the junction held 9 bases outside the gene matches. Germline V lookup: CDR1 SGHRS, CDR2 YFSETQ. In DNA, the CDR3 is TGCGCCAGCACCCTAGCGGGAGCACTTGAAGATACGCAGTATTTT. Translated: CASTLAGALEDTQYF.